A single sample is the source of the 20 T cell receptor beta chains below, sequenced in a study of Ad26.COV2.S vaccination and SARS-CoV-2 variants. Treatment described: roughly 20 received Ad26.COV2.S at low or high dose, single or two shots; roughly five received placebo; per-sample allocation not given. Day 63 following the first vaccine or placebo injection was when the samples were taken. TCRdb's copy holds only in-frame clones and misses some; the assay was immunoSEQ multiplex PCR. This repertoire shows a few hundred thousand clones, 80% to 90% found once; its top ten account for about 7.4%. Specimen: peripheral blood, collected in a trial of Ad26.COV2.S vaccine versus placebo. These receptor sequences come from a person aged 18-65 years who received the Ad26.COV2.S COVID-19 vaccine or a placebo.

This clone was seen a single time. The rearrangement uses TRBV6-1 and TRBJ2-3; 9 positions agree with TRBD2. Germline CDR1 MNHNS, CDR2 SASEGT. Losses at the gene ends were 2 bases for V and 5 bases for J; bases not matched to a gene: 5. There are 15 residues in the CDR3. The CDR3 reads CASSESPREGDTQYF. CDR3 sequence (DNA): TGTGCCAGCAGTGAAAGCCCGCGGGAGGGAGATACGCAGTATTTT.

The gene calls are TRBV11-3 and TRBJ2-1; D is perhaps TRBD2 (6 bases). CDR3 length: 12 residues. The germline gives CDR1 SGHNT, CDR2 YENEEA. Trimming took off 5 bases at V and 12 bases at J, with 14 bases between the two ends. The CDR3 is CASSLGTGGQFF. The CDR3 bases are TGTGCCAGCAGCCTGGGGACTGGAGGGCAGTTCTTC.

This CDR3 reads CASSVTRDRGPHGYTF. The CDR3 region has the DNA TGTGCCAGTAGTGTTACCCGGGACAGGGGACCCCATGGCTACACCTTC. The V and J genes are TRBV19 and TRBJ1-2, with 10 bases identical to TRBD1. This CDR3 comprises 16 residues. Germline CDR1 is LNHDA and CDR2 is SQIVND (reference sequence). Trimming removed 5 bases from V and 6 bases from J; junction bases left unmatched: 12.

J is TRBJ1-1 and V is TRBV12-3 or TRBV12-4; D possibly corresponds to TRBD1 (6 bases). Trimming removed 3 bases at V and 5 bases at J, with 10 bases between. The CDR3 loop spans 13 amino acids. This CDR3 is CASSFTGMTEAFF. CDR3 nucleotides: TGTGCCAGCAGTTTTACAGGGATGACTGAAGCTTTCTTT.

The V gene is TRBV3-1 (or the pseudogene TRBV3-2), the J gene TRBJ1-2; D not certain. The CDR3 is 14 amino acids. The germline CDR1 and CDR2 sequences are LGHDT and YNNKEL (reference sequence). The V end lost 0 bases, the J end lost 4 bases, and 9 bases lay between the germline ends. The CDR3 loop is CASSQDHAAYGYTF. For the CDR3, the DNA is TGTGCCAGCAGCCAAGACCACGCGGCCTATGGCTACACCTTC.

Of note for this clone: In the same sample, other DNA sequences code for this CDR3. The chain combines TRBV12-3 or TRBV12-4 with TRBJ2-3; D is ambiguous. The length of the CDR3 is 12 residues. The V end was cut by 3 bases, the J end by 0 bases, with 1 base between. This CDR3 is CASSFSTDTQYF. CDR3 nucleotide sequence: TGTGCCAGCAGTTTCAGCACAGATACGCAGTATTTT.

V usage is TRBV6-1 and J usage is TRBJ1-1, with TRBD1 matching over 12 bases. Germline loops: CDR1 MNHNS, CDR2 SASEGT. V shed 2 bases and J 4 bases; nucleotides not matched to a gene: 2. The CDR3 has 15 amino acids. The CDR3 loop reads CASSEWGQGATEAFF. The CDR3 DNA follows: TGTGCCAGCAGTGAATGGGGACAGGGGGCCACTGAAGCTTTCTTT.

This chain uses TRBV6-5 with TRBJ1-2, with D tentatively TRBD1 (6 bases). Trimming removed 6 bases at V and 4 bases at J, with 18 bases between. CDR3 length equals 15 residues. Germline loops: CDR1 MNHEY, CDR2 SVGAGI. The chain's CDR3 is CASRKNRDSSYGYTF. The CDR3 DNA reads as TGTGCCAGCAGGAAAAACAGGGACTCATCCTATGGCTACACCTTC.

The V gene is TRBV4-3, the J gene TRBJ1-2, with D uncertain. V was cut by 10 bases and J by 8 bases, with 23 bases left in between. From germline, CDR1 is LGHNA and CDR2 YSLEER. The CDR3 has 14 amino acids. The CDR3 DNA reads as TGCGCCACCCCAAAGATTGAGGGTCCTGAGGGCTACACCTTC. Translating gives CATPKIEGPEGYTF.

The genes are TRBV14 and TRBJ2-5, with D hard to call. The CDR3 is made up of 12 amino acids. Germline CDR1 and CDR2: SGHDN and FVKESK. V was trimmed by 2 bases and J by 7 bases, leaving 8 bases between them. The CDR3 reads CASSQLLWTQYF. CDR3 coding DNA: TGTGCCAGCAGCCAACTCTTATGGACCCAGTACTTC.

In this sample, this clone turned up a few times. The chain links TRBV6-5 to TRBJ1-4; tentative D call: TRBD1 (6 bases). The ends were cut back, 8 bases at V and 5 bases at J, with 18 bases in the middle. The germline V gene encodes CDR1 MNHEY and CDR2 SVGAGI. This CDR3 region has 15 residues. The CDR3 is CASRYGGSHNEKLFF. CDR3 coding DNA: TGTGCCAGCCGCTACGGGGGCAGTCACAATGAAAAACTGTTTTTT.

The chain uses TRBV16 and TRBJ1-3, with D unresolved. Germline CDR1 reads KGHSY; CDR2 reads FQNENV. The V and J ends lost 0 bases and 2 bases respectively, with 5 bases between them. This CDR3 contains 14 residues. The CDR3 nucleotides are TGTGCCAGCAGCCAATCTTCCCCTGGAAACACCATATATTTT. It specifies CASSQSSPGNTIYF.

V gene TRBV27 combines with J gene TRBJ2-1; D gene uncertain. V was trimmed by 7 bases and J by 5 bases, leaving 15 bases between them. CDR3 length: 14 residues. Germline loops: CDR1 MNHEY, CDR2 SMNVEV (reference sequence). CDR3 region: CASMERRINNEQFF. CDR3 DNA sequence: TGTGCCAGCATGGAGCGCCGGATTAACAATGAGCAGTTCTTC.

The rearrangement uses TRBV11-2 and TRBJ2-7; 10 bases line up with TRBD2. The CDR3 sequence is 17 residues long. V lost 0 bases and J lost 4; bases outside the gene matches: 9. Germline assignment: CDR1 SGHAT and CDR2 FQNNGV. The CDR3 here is CASSLDGRKAGGYEQYF. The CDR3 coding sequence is TGTGCCAGCAGCTTAGATGGTCGCAAAGCGGGAGGGTACGAGCAGTACTTC.

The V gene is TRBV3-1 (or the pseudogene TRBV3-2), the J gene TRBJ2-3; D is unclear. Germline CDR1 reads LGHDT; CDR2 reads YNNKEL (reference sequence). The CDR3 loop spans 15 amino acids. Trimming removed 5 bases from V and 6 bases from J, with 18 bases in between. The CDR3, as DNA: TGTGCCAGCAGCGGGATCTTCCCCCCCGGCGATACGCAGTATTTT. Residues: CASSGIFPPGDTQYF.

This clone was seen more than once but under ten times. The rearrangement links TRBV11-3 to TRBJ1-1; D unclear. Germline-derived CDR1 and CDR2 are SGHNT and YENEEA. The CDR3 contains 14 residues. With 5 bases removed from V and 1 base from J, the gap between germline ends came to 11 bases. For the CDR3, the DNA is TGTGCCAGCAGCCTACATGACGGGAACACTGAAGCTTTCTTT. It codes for CASSLHDGNTEAFF.

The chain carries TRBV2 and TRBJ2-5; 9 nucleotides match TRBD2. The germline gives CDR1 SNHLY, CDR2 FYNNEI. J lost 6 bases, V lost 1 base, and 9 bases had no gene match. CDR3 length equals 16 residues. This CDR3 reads CASSEEGAGGVKTQYF. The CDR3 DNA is TGTGCCAGCAGTGAAGAGGGGGCGGGAGGGGTGAAGACCCAGTACTTC.

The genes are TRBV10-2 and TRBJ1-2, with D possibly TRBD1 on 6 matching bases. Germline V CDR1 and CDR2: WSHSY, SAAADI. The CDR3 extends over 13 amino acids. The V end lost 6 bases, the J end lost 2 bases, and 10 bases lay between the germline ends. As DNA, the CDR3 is TGCGCCAGCAGCGAACAGGGAAACTATGGCTACACCTTC. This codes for CASSEQGNYGYTF.

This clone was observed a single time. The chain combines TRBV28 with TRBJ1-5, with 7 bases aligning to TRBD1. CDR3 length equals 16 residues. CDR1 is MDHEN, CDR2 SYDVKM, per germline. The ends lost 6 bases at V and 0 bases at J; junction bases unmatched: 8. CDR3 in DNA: TGTGCCAGCAGCGATGGGACAGCTCATAGCAATCAGCCCCAGCATTTT. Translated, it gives CASSDGTAHSNQPQHF.

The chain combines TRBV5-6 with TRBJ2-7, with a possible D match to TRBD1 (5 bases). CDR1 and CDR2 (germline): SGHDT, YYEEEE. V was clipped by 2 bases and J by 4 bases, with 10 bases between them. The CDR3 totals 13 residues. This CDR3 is CASSFGNRYEQYF. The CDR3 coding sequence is TGTGCCAGCAGCTTCGGAAACAGGTACGAGCAGTACTTC.